The 21 T cell receptor beta chains in this list originate from one sample, sequenced in a study of OX40 agonist ivuxolimab in advanced cancers. This table comes from immunoSEQ multiplex PCR, and its TCRdb copy is limited to in-frame clones, with some not included. In the table there are about 46,000 clones, 89% of which are singletons. The sample was CD4+ or CD8+ T cells sorted from blood, taken in a trial of the OX40 agonist ivuxolimab. These receptors all stem from an adult with an advanced solid tumor such as melanoma, head and neck, liver or kidney cancer.

The V call is TRBV6-1, the J call TRBJ2-1; D unresolved. Germline V lookup: CDR1 MNHNS, CDR2 SASEGT. Trimming took 1 base from V and 0 from J, leaving 7 bases between them. CDR3 length: 15 residues. The CDR3 DNA reads TGTGCCAGCAGTGAAGACCGGTACTCCTACAATGAGCAGTTCTTC. This translates into CASSEDRYSYNEQFF.

This chain joins TRBV7-3 and TRBJ2-1; 7 bases are shared with TRBD1. CDR1 and CDR2 (germline): SGHTA, FQGTGA. The CDR3 covers 15 residues. The V gene end was trimmed by 5 bases and the J gene end by 8 bases; junction bases not matched to a gene: 12. For the CDR3, the DNA is TGTGCCAGCAGCCCGACGGGACAGTCGTCCGATGAGCAGTTCTTC. As protein: CASSPTGQSSDEQFF. The full variable domain, in which reference TRBV7-3 and TRBJ2-1 provide the parts outside the CDR3, is GAGVSQTPSNKVTEKGKYVELRCDPISGHTALYWYRQSLGQGPEFLIYFQGTGAADDSGLPNDRFFAVRPEGSVSTLKIQRTERGDSAVYLCASSPTGQSSDEQFFGPGTRLTVL.

The V gene is TRBV7-6, the J gene TRBJ2-7, with D possibly matching TRBD2 (6 bases). The V gene's germline CDR1 is SGHVS and CDR2 FNYEAQ. CDR3 length: 15 residues. Trimming pared 3 bases from V and 3 bases from J, leaving 15 bases between. The chain's CDR3 is CASSLGDSGVYEQYF. CDR3 nucleotides: TGTGCCAGCAGCTTGGGGGACTCTGGGGTCTACGAGCAGTACTTC.

The chain recombines TRBV27 with TRBJ2-1; 13 bases fit TRBD2. This CDR3 comprises 17 residues. The junction had 7 bases not matched to a gene; V was cut back by 2 bases and J by 6 bases. The germline V gene encodes CDR1 MNHEY and CDR2 SMNVEV (reference sequence). Here the CDR3 reads CASSLGLAGAVGNEQFF. In DNA form, the CDR3 reads TGTGCCAGCAGTTTAGGACTAGCGGGAGCGGTAGGCAATGAGCAGTTCTTC.

V gene TRBV6-1 combines with J gene TRBJ2-5, with a tentative D call TRBD1 (5 bases). The CDR3 is made up of 14 amino acids. Germline loops: CDR1 MNHNS, CDR2 SASEGT. The germline V and J ends were trimmed by 1 base and 5 bases, with 11 bases remaining between them. CDR3 sequence (DNA): TGTGCCAGCAGTGAAGGGGCAGGGCTTGAGACCCAGTACTTC. Its translation is CASSEGAGLETQYF.

This sequence joins TRBV5-6 and TRBJ2-7, with TRBD2 as a possible D gene (5 bases). From germline, CDR1 is SGHDT and CDR2 YYEEEE. V lost 3 bases to trimming and J lost 0 bases, with 10 bases between them. The CDR3 runs 14 residues. The CDR3 DNA is TGTGCCAGCAGCTGGGGAGAGAGCTCCTACGAGCAGTACTTC. It specifies CASSWGESSYEQYF.

The chain joins TRBV11-2 to TRBJ1-5; D is possibly TRBD1 (5 bases). V lost 3 bases and J 0 bases, leaving 9 bases between the germline ends. Germline-derived CDR1 and CDR2 are SGHAT and FQNNGV. CDR3 size: 15 residues. CDR3 sequence: CASSFDTGSNQPQHF. Here the CDR3 DNA reads TGTGCCAGCAGCTTCGATACAGGTAGCAATCAGCCCCAGCATTTT.

The sample holds one count of this clone. The V and J genes are TRBV30 and TRBJ2-3; the D is unclear. Germline V gene sequence: CDR1 GTSNPN, CDR2 SVGIG (reference sequence). The CDR3 covers 11 residues. The V end was cut by 2 bases, the J end by 5 bases, with 5 bases between. The CDR3 protein is CAWSYQDTQYF. CDR3 DNA: TGTGCCTGGAGTTATCAAGATACGCAGTATTTT.

This rearrangement joins TRBV27 to TRBJ2-2; D is possibly TRBD1 (5 bases). CDR1 is MNHEY, CDR2 SMNVEV, per germline (reference sequence). The CDR3 loop spans 15 amino acids. Trimming shortened V by 2 bases and J by 8 bases, and 15 bases separated the two germline ends. The CDR3 DNA reads as TGTGCCAGCAGTTTAAATCGGGCAGGGCTAGGGGAGCTGTTTTTT. Protein: CASSLNRAGLGELFF.

This clone showed up just a few times. The CDR3 is CASSLEQGYYGYTF. The CDR3 coding sequence is TGTGCCAGCAGCTTGGAACAGGGGTACTATGGCTACACCTTC. The chain links TRBV5-6 to TRBJ1-2; TRBD1 agrees at 7 bases. Losses at the gene ends were 0 bases for V and 3 bases for J; bases not matched to a gene: 2. There are 14 residues in the CDR3. CDR1 is SGHDT, CDR2 YYEEEE, per germline.

The V and J genes are TRBV6-6 and TRBJ2-7; the D gene is possibly TRBD1 (8 bases). The V end was cut by 5 bases, the J end by 4 bases, with 15 bases between. Germline V lookup: CDR1 MNHNY, CDR2 SVGAGI (reference sequence). The length of the CDR3 is 14 residues. The CDR3 here is CASSPTGGGYEQYF. DNA for the CDR3: TGTGCCAGCAGTCCTACAGGGGGGGGATACGAGCAGTACTTC.

This clone occurred once. The V and J genes are TRBV30 and TRBJ1-3; D gene ambiguous. The CDR3 consists of 10 residues. The ends were cut back, 4 bases at V and 6 bases at J, with 4 bases in the middle. Germline CDR1 and CDR2: GTSNPN and SVGIG (reference sequence). CDR3 residues: CAWMSNTIYF. CDR3 sequence (DNA): TGTGCCTGGATGTCAAACACCATATATTTT.

The chain links TRBV7-3 to TRBJ2-7, with 9 bases matching TRBD2. With 2 bases clipped from V and 0 bases from J, the junction kept 2 bases outside the gene matches. Germline values: CDR1 SGHTA, CDR2 FQGTGA. The CDR3 spans 15 residues. The CDR3 DNA is TGTGCCAGCAGCTTATTTAGCGGGAGCTCCTACGAGCAGTACTTC. This encodes CASSLFSGSSYEQYF.

The rearrangement uses TRBV4-3 and TRBJ2-1; 10 positions agree with TRBD2. The CDR3 length is 17 residues. With 0 bases clipped from V and 8 bases from J, the junction kept 10 bases outside the gene matches. Germline CDR1 reads LGHNA; CDR2 reads YSLEER. In nucleotides, the CDR3 is TGCGCCAGCAGCCAAGAGGGTACGGCTAGCGGGAGTTATGAGCAGTTCTTC. Residues: CASSQEGTASGSYEQFF.

The genes are TRBV9 and TRBJ2-2; D uncertain. The CDR3 contains 16 residues. Germline V lookup: CDR1 SGDLS, CDR2 YYNGEE. V lost 0 bases to trimming and J lost 0 bases, with 9 bases between them. CDR3 sequence reads: CASSVAYRANTGELFF. CDR3 bases: TGTGCCAGCAGCGTAGCTTATAGGGCGAACACCGGGGAGCTGTTTTTT.

This rearrangement joins TRBV28 to TRBJ2-7; 7 positions agree with TRBD1. CDR1 is MDHEN and CDR2 is SYDVKM in the germline V gene. CDR3 length: 14 residues. V gave up 5 bases and J gave up 3 bases; unmatched junction bases: 7. The CDR3 loop reads CASSNRDSYYEQYF. CDR3 nucleotide sequence: TGTGCCAGCAGTAACCGGGACAGCTACTACGAGCAGTACTTC.

V usage is TRBV5-6 and J usage is TRBJ2-7; the D gene is possibly TRBD2 (6 bases). Trimming took 0 bases from V and 7 from J, leaving 14 bases between them. Germline assignment: CDR1 SGHDT and CDR2 YYEEEE. The CDR3 consists of 14 residues. In nucleotides, the CDR3 is TGTGCCAGCAGCTTGGCCACGGGCGGGGTGGAGCAGTACTTC. This sequence encodes CASSLATGGVEQYF.

The CDR3 coding sequence is TGCGCCAGCAGCCAAGATTCATATTTTCCCGAGACCCAGTACTTC. Residues: CASSQDSYFPETQYF. V usage is TRBV4-3 and J usage is TRBJ2-5; no clear D gene. CDR3 length: 15 amino acids. Per germline, CDR1 LGHNA and CDR2 YSLEER. Between the trimmed V and J ends, which lost 0 bases and 5 bases, there was a span of 13 bases.

The chain couples TRBV28 to TRBJ2-2; 14 bases agree with TRBD2. The length of the CDR3 is 17 residues. J was trimmed by 6 bases and V by 3 bases; bases with no gene match: 6. Germline values: CDR1 MDHEN, CDR2 SYDVKM. CDR3 DNA sequence: TGTGCCAGCAGTTTCCCGGGACTAGCGGGAGACCCCGGGGAGCTGTTTTTT. Residues: CASSFPGLAGDPGELFF.

The genes are TRBV11-3 and TRBJ2-7; D not resolved. Trimming cost V 5 bases and J 0 bases, with 11 bases left between them. Germline V CDR1 and CDR2: SGHNT, YENEEA. The CDR3 is made up of 14 amino acids. The CDR3 is CASSAAYDSYEQYF. The DNA of the CDR3 is TGTGCCAGCAGCGCGGCGTACGACTCCTACGAGCAGTACTTC.

The genes are TRBV6-5 and TRBJ1-1; no firm D call. This CDR3 is 13 amino acids long. Germline-derived CDR1 and CDR2 are MNHEY and SVGAGI. The V gene lost 5 bases and the J gene lost 1 base, with 8 bases spanning the gap. The CDR3 is CASSPSGNTEAFF. The CDR3 nucleotides are TGTGCCAGCAGTCCCTCCGGGAACACTGAAGCTTTCTTT.